The 32 T cell receptor beta chains listed next were all sequenced from one sample in a study of CD8 T cells in ankylosing spondylitis. Their antigens are not known. TCRdb processed the 5' RACE reads anew with MiXCR; each CDR3 protein has one entry. The data hold over 700,000 distinct CDR3 sequences, with roughly 20% observed a single time. Study-wide points: For ankylosing spondylitis blood, a TCR beta motif of several highly homologous variants appeared characteristic.

The source material was blood, either unsorted or a sorted T cell fraction (not recorded which). All receptors come from a male donor with ankylosing spondylitis.

V usage is TRBV4-1 and J usage is TRBJ2-3; no reliable D call. The CDR3 is 14 amino acids. From germline, CDR1 is MGHRA and CDR2 YSYEKL. The V end lost 1 base, the J end lost 1 base, and 6 bases lay between the germline ends. CDR3 protein: CASSQAVGTDTQYF. The CDR3 coding sequence is TGCGCCAGCAGCCAAGCTGTTGGCACAGATACGCAGTATTTT.

This clonotype has ten or more counts. The chain joins TRBV20-1 to TRBJ2-2; D may be TRBD2 (6 bases). This CDR3 has 14 amino acids. V shed 3 bases and J shed 0 bases, with 8 bases lying between them. Germline lookup yields CDR1 DFQATT and CDR2 SNEGSKA (reference sequence). The CDR3 loop is CSASGTPNTGELFF. CDR3 coding DNA: TGCAGTGCTAGCGGGACTCCGAACACCGGGGAGCTGTTTTTT.

Only a few counts were recorded for this clonotype. This chain connects TRBV20-1 to TRBJ2-1; no clear D. Between the trimmed V and J ends, which lost 3 bases and 10 bases, there was a span of 16 bases. The germline gives CDR1 DFQATT, CDR2 SNEGSKA (reference sequence). This CDR3 has 13 amino acids. CDR3: CSASWGSISEQFF. Here the CDR3 DNA reads TGCAGTGCTAGTTGGGGTAGCATCTCGGAGCAGTTCTTC.

CDR3 sequence (DNA): TGCGCCAGCAGCTTCGGACAGGATTTCTACGAGCAGTACTTC. Protein: CASSFGQDFYEQYF. The rearrangement uses TRBV5-1 and TRBJ2-7; TRBD1 aligns across 7 bases. The V segment lost 2 bases and the J segment 3 bases; nucleotides outside the gene matches: 5. The CDR3 is 14 amino acids. Germline V lookup: CDR1 SGHRS, CDR2 YFSETQ.

This chain joins TRBV6-1 and TRBJ2-7; D gene uncertain. This CDR3 region has 11 residues. CDR1 is MNHNS, CDR2 SASEGT, per germline. V lost 4 bases, J lost 4 bases, and 5 bases lay in between. CDR3 coding DNA: TGTGCCAGCAGTGCATGGTACGAGCAGTACTTC. It translates to CASSAWYEQYF.

As for this clonotype: A junction boundary mismatches the germline segment, possibly from a read error. The V gene is TRBV6-1, the J gene TRBJ1-1; D perhaps matches TRBD1 (5 bases). Germline CDR1 and CDR2: MNHNS and SASEGT. This CDR3 has 15 amino acids. In nucleotides, the CDR3 is TGTGCCAGCAGTCGATCCGGGACGGTGAAGACTGAAGCTTTCTTT. Its protein product is CASSRSGTVKTEAFF.

Only a few counts were recorded for this clonotype. This chain uses TRBV29-1 with TRBJ1-2; 7 bases fit TRBD1. CDR3 size: 15 residues. V shed 8 bases and J 4 bases; nucleotides not matched to a gene: 16. Germline V lookup: CDR1 SQVTM, CDR2 ANQGSEA. CDR3 bases: TGCAGCAACAGGTCGAGGCAGGGGGTTACCTATGGCTACACCTTC. Translating gives CSNRSRQGVTYGYTF. The full variable domain, with the rest looked up from reference TRBV29-1 and TRBJ1-2, is SAVISQKPSRDICQRGTSLTIQCQVDSQVTMMFWYRQQPGQSLTLIATANQGSEATYESGFVIDKFPISRPNLTFSTLTVSNMSPEDSSIYLCSNRSRQGVTYGYTFGSGTRLTVV.

This clonotype was seen only a few times. This chain connects TRBV28 to TRBJ2-7; 11 nucleotides align to TRBD2. This CDR3 is 16 amino acids long. Germline CDR1 is MDHEN and CDR2 is SYDVKM. Germline trimming cut 3 bases from V and 1 base from J; bases unmatched to any gene: 5. Here the CDR3 reads CASSFPTSGASYEQYF. The CDR3 bases are TGTGCCAGCAGTTTCCCGACTAGCGGGGCATCCTACGAGCAGTACTTC.

The chain recombines TRBV9 with TRBJ2-1, with D possibly TRBD2 on 6 matching bases. V dropped 0 bases and J dropped 0 bases, with 10 bases sitting between them. CDR1 and CDR2 (germline): SGDLS, YYNGEE. This CDR3 is built from 16 residues. The CDR3 reads CASSVVSGSSYNEQFF. DNA of the CDR3: TGTGCCAGCAGCGTAGTATCCGGGAGCTCCTACAATGAGCAGTTCTTC.

This clonotype was seen many times. The V gene is TRBV2, the J gene TRBJ1-5, with unresolved D. Germline V gene sequence: CDR1 SNHLY, CDR2 FYNNEI. V shed 6 bases and J shed 8 bases, with 17 bases lying between them. The CDR3 totals 14 residues. Written as DNA, the CDR3 is TGTGCCAGCAGGGTCGAGGGCTATTACGAGCCCCAGCATTTT. The encoded protein is CASRVEGYYEPQHF.

This chain links TRBV11-3 with TRBJ2-5; D unresolved. This CDR3 region has 13 residues. Germline loops: CDR1 SGHNT, CDR2 YENEEA. V was shortened by 6 bases and J by 4 bases, with 12 bases between the two germline ends. This CDR3 is CASSRSLVETQYF. The CDR3 DNA reads TGTGCCAGCAGTCGGAGTCTTGTAGAGACCCAGTACTTC.

This clonotype showed up just a few times. The rearrangement joins TRBV6-6 to TRBJ2-1; 8 nucleotides align to TRBD2. Trimming at V came to 5 bases and at J to 6 bases, leaving 3 bases not matched to a gene. CDR1 is MNHNY and CDR2 is SVGAGI in the germline V gene (reference sequence). The CDR3 runs 13 residues. The DNA of the CDR3 is TGTGCCAGCAGTAAAACTAGCGGCAATGAGCAGTTCTTC. Translating it yields CASSKTSGNEQFF.

Only a few counts were recorded for this clonotype. The V gene is TRBV4-2, the J gene TRBJ2-2, with TRBD2 matching over 7 bases. Germline V gene sequence: CDR1 LGHNA, CDR2 YNFKEQ. This CDR3 has 16 amino acids. Losses at the gene ends were 2 bases for V and 6 bases for J; bases not matched to a gene: 9. The CDR3 is CASSQPWREIAGELFF. For the CDR3, the DNA is TGTGCCAGCAGCCAACCCTGGCGGGAGATCGCCGGGGAGCTGTTTTTT.

This clonotype came up a few times. This chain uses TRBV13 with TRBJ2-2; D call uncertain. The V gene lost 6 bases and the J gene lost 3 bases, with 14 bases spanning the gap. CDR1 is PRHDT and CDR2 is FYEKMQ in the germline V gene (reference sequence). The CDR3 has 15 residues. The CDR3 bases are TGTGCCAGCAGTCTGTCTCCGGCGGACACCGGGGAGCTGTTTTTT. As protein: CASSLSPADTGELFF. Drawing the rest from reference TRBV13 and TRBJ2-2, the complete variable domain is AAGVIQSPRHLIKEKRETATLKCYPIPRHDTVYWYQQGPGQDPQFLISFYEKMQSDKGSIPDRFSAQQFSDYHSELNMSSLELGDSALYFCASSLSPADTGELFFGEGSRLTVL.

This clonotype turned up a few times. The chain links TRBV12-3 or TRBV12-4 to TRBJ2-1; 7 bases agree with TRBD2. This CDR3 comprises 16 residues. Germline trimming cut 6 bases from V and 0 bases from J; bases unmatched to any gene: 8. CDR3: CASSKLAPSSYNEQFF. Written as DNA, the CDR3 is TGTGCCAGCAGCAAACTAGCGCCGAGCTCCTACAATGAGCAGTTCTTC.

The gene calls are TRBV24-1 and TRBJ1-5; the match to TRBD1 covers 7 bases. The CDR3 contains 16 residues. The ends lost 2 bases at V and 3 bases at J; junction bases unmatched: 6. In germline, CDR1 is KGHDR, CDR2 SFDVKD. The CDR3 spells CATSDSGTDFNQPQHF. CDR3 DNA: TGTGCCACCAGTGATTCCGGGACAGATTTCAATCAGCCCCAGCATTTT.

This chain links TRBV5-1 with TRBJ2-5, with TRBD1 matching over 8 bases. The length of the CDR3 is 14 residues. The germline CDR1 and CDR2 sequences are SGHRS and YFSETQ. The trim removed 1 base at V and 5 bases at J, leaving 4 bases unmatched. The CDR3 nucleotides read TGCGCCAGCAGCTTGTTGACAGGGGAGGAGACCCAGTACTTC. This translates into CASSLLTGEETQYF.

The V gene is TRBV4-3, the J gene TRBJ2-3; TRBD2 matches 10 bases. This CDR3 region has 16 residues. Germline CDR1 and CDR2: LGHNA and YSLEER. V lost 1 base and J lost 6; bases outside the gene matches: 7. The CDR3 nucleotides read TGCGCCAGCAGCCAAGGGGCTAGCGGGAGTATGGATACGCAGTATTTT. It encodes CASSQGASGSMDTQYF.

The table lists this clonotype with a few counts. The rearrangement links TRBV4-1 to TRBJ1-2; D unresolved. The V gene lost 3 bases and the J gene lost 1 base, with 12 bases spanning the gap. The CDR3 is 15 amino acids. Per the germline V gene, CDR1 is MGHRA and CDR2 is YSYEKL. CDR3 nucleotide sequence: TGCGCCAGCAGCCACGACACAGAGGATAACTATGGCTACACCTTC. Translating it yields CASSHDTEDNYGYTF.

This clonotype occurred many times. This sequence joins TRBV5-6 and TRBJ2-5, with D perhaps being TRBD1 or TRBD2 (5 bases each). The CDR3 has 13 residues. V gave up 4 bases and J gave up 2 bases, with 9 bases separating them. The germline V gene encodes CDR1 SGHDT and CDR2 YYEEEE. CDR3 nucleotides: TGTGCCAGCAGCACGGGGCGTCAAGAGACCCAGTACTTC. It translates to CASSTGRQETQYF.

The sample holds a few counts of this clonotype. As DNA, the CDR3 is TGCGCCAGCAGCCAAGAAAGGGACCTTGTCTACGAGCAGTACTTC. It is translated as CASSQERDLVYEQYF. The genes are TRBV4-3 and TRBJ2-7; the D call may be TRBD1 or TRBD2 (5 bases each). The germline CDR1 and CDR2 sequences are LGHNA and YSLEER. This CDR3 is built from 15 residues. Trimming left V 0 bases short and J 3 bases short, with 12 bases between.

The rearrangement joins TRBV6-1 to TRBJ1-2; D perhaps matches TRBD1 (6 bases). The V and J ends lost 10 bases and 8 bases respectively, with 17 bases between them. In germline, CDR1 is MNHNS, CDR2 SASEGT. This CDR3 has 12 residues. CDR3 nucleotides: TGTGCCACACAAGGGACAATCGGGGGCTACACCTTC. It yields the protein CATQGTIGGYTF.

The rearrangement links TRBV5-1 to TRBJ2-1; either TRBD1 or TRBD2 may supply D (5 bases each). Germline V gene lookup returns CDR1 SGHRS and CDR2 YFSETQ. This CDR3 is built from 13 residues. Trimming cost V 6 bases and J 8 bases, with 15 bases left between them. CDR3 sequence (DNA): TGCGCCAGCACCCAAATCGGGGCGGATGAGCAGTTCTTC. Its protein is CASTQIGADEQFF. The full variable domain, its missing parts supplied by reference TRBV5-1 and TRBJ2-1, is KAGVTQTPRYLIKTRGQQVTLSCSPISGHRSVSWYQQTPGQGLQFLFEYFSETQRNKGNFPGRFSGRQFSNSRSEMNVSTLELGDSALYLCASTQIGADEQFFGPGTRLTVL.

This chain uses TRBV29-1 with TRBJ1-1; maybe TRBD1 (6 bases). The CDR3 sequence is 12 residues long. V dropped 3 bases and J dropped 11 bases, with 16 bases sitting between them. The germline V gene encodes CDR1 SQVTM and CDR2 ANQGSEA. The DNA for the CDR3 is TGCAGCGTTGAGATGGGGGGGCACGCGGCTTTCTTT. Its protein is CSVEMGGHAAFF. The variable domain in full, with the rest retrieved from reference TRBV29-1 and TRBJ1-1, is SAVISQKPSRDICQRGTSLTIQCQVDSQVTMMFWYRQQPGQSLTLIATANQGSEATYESGFVIDKFPISRPNLTFSTLTVSNMSPEDSSIYLCSVEMGGHAAFFGQGTRLTVV.

This chain uses TRBV7-2 with TRBJ2-7; D possibly corresponds to TRBD2 (5 bases). Per germline, CDR1 SGHTA and CDR2 FQGNSA. The CDR3 runs to 14 residues. Trimming took 0 bases from V and 4 from J, leaving 10 bases between them. CDR3 sequence reads: CASSLAWTGYEQYF. CDR3 nucleotides: TGTGCCAGCAGCTTAGCATGGACTGGATACGAGCAGTACTTC.

The chain recombines TRBV4-1 with TRBJ2-5, with 8 positions matching TRBD2. Trimming removed 1 base from V and 4 bases from J; junction bases left unmatched: 5. This CDR3 is built from 15 residues. In germline, CDR1 is MGHRA, CDR2 YSYEKL. CDR3 nucleotides: TGCGCCAGCAGCCAAGGTCCGGCGGGGGGAGAGACCCAGTACTTC. It specifies CASSQGPAGGETQYF.

This clonotype was detected only a few times. The chain uses TRBV15 and TRBJ1-4, with D maybe TRBD1 (6 bases). The CDR3 length is 17 residues. Trimming removed 4 bases from V and 5 bases from J, with 20 bases in between. Per germline, CDR1 LNHNV and CDR2 YYDKDF (reference sequence). The CDR3 bases are TGTGCCACCAGCACCCTGCGTGCTGAGGGGGGGAATGAAAAACTGTTTTTT. Translation: CATSTLRAEGGNEKLFF.

V is TRBV12-3 or TRBV12-4 and J is TRBJ1-1; D remains ambiguous. This CDR3 is 12 amino acids long. V lost 5 bases and J 3 bases, leaving 7 bases between the germline ends. The DNA for the CDR3 is TGTGCCAGCAGTATTCGGGACACTGAAGCTTTCTTT. Residues: CASSIRDTEAFF.

This clonotype was picked up a small number of times. V and J are TRBV7-9 and TRBJ2-2; 12 nucleotides align to TRBD1. V lost 4 bases and J lost 2; bases outside the gene matches: 2. CDR1 and CDR2 (germline): SEHNR, FQNEAQ (reference sequence). The CDR3 is 16 amino acids. DNA for the CDR3: TGTGCCAGCAGCTCCGGGACAGGGGGCAACACCGGGGAGCTGTTTTTT. This codes for CASSSGTGGNTGELFF.

The chain joins TRBV13 to TRBJ1-2; D might be TRBD1 (6 bases). The ends were cut back, 5 bases at V and 5 bases at J, with 12 bases in the middle. The CDR3 totals 13 residues. The germline CDR1 and CDR2 sequences are PRHDT and FYEKMQ (reference sequence). The CDR3 nucleotides are TGTGCCAGCAGCGAGGACAGAAGATATGGCTACACCTTC. It is translated as CASSEDRRYGYTF.

This chain connects TRBV9 to TRBJ2-1; 7 nucleotides line up with TRBD2. Losses at the gene ends were 0 bases for V and 2 bases for J; bases not matched to a gene: 2. This CDR3 is built from 15 residues. The germline CDR1 and CDR2 sequences are SGDLS and YYNGEE. The CDR3 loop reads CASSVDSGPYNEQFF. CDR3 DNA sequence: TGTGCCAGCAGCGTAGATAGCGGGCCCTACAATGAGCAGTTCTTC.

The chain links TRBV27 to TRBJ2-7; 13 positions match TRBD2. Germline CDR1 MNHEY, CDR2 SMNVEV (reference sequence). The CDR3 consists of 16 residues. After removal of 4 bases from V and 2 bases from J, the junction contained 5 bases not matched to a gene. The chain's CDR3 is CASSSGLAGHPYEQYF. As DNA, the CDR3 is TGTGCCAGCAGTTCGGGACTAGCGGGGCACCCCTACGAGCAGTACTTC.